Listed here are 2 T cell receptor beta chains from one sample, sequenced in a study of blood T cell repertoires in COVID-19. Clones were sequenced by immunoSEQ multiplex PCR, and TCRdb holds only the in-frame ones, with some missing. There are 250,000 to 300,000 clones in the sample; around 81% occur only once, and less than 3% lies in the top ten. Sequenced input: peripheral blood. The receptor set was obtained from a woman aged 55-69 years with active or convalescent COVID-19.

The CDR3 region is CAWSTDRNTEAFF. The CDR3 nucleotides read TGTGCCTGGAGTACGGACAGGAACACTGAAGCTTTCTTT. V usage is TRBV30 and J usage is TRBJ1-1; tentatively, D is TRBD1 (6 bases). The CDR3 loop spans 13 amino acids. Germline V CDR1 and CDR2: GTSNPN, SVGIG (reference sequence). V gave up 2 bases and J gave up 1 base, with 8 bases separating them.

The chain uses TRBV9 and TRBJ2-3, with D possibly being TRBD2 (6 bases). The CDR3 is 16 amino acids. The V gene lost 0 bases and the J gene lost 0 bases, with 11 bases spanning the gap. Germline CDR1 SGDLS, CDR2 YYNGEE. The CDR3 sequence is CASSVVSRGSTDTQYF. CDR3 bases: TGTGCCAGCAGCGTAGTCAGCCGGGGGAGCACAGATACGCAGTATTTT.